Reported below is one T cell receptor beta chain. Libraries were prepared by immunoSEQ multiplex PCR; TCRdb keeps only in-frame clonotypes and omits some of them. The table has about 68,000 clones, 60% to 85% seen once. This sample was included in a study of blood T cell repertoires in COVID-19. The CDR3 contains 13 residues. The V gene lost 4 bases and the J gene lost 4 bases, with 11 bases spanning the gap. Per the germline V gene, CDR1 is SGHNT and CDR2 is YYREEE (reference sequence). The rearrangement uses TRBV5-4 and TRBJ2-5; D is perhaps TRBD2 (5 bases). The sequenced sample was peripheral blood. This sequence originates from a human donor in a cohort sampled during active COVID-19. Written as DNA, the CDR3 is TGTGCCAGCAGCAACGGAGAGGGAGAGACCCAGTACTTC. It encodes CASSNGEGETQYF. The variable domain in full, with the rest retrieved from reference TRBV5-4 and TRBJ2-5, is ETGVTQSPTHLIKTRGQQVTLRCSSQSGHNTVSWYQQALGQGPQFIFQYYREEENGRGNFPPRFSGLQFPNYSSELNVNALELDDSALYLCASSNGEGETQYFGPGTRLLVL.